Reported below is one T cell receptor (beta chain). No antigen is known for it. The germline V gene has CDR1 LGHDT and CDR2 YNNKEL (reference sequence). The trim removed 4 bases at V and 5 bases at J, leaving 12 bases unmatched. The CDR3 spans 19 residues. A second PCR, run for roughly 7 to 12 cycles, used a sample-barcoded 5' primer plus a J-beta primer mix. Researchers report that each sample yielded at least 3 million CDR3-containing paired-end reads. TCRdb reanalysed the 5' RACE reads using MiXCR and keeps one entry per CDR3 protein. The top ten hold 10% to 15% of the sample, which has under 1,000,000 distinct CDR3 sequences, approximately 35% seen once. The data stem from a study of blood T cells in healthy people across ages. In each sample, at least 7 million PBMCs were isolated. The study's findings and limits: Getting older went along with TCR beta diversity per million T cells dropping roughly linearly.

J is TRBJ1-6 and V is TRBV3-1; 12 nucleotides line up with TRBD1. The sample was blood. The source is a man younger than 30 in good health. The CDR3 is CASSLHGTGGRRDNSPLHF. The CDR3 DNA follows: TGTGCCAGCAGCCTACACGGGACAGGGGGCAGGAGGGATAATTCACCCCTCCACTTT.